A single sample is the source of the 28 T cell receptor beta chains below, sequenced in a study of Ad26.COV2.S vaccination and SARS-CoV-2 variants. The protocol was immunoSEQ multiplex PCR, while the TCRdb copy is restricted to in-frame clones and leaves out a portion. The sample includes hundreds of thousands of clones, about 90% of them seen just once. Treatment meaning: some 19 received Ad26.COV2.S at low or high dose, single or two shots; about five received placebo; per-sample allocation not given. Samples analyzed were those drawn on day 63 after the first vaccine or placebo injection. The sample consisted of peripheral blood, taken in a trial of Ad26.COV2.S vaccine versus placebo. These receptors all stem from a person aged 18 to 65 who received the Ad26.COV2.S COVID-19 vaccine or a placebo.

The chain employs TRBV6-5 and TRBJ2-5; TRBD1 might be the D (6 bases). The V end lost 5 bases, the J end lost 2 bases, and 12 bases lay between the germline ends. Germline CDR1 MNHEY, CDR2 SVGAGI. CDR3 size: 14 residues. The CDR3 reads CASSPYGQQETQYF. As DNA, the CDR3 is TGTGCCAGCAGTCCCTACGGACAGCAAGAGACCCAGTACTTC.

The chain combines TRBV2 with TRBJ1-4, with 11 bases fitting TRBD1. The junction had 3 bases not matched to a gene; V was cut back by 6 bases and J by 6 bases. This CDR3 contains 14 residues. Germline assignment: CDR1 SNHLY and CDR2 FYNNEI. CDR3 nucleotides: TGTGCCAGCAGCGGGACAGGGGGTTATGAAAAACTGTTTTTT. It yields the protein CASSGTGGYEKLFF.

The chain couples TRBV5-8 to TRBJ1-6; 7 bases are a match to TRBD1. V was pared by 1 base and J by 8 bases, with 6 bases of the junction left unmatched. Germline CDR1 SGHTS, CDR2 YDEGEE. This CDR3 has 15 amino acids. CDR3 loop: CASSLNHRGHSPLHF. The DNA of the CDR3 is TGTGCCAGCAGCTTGAACCACAGGGGTCATTCACCCCTCCACTTT.

This chain links TRBV4-2 with TRBJ1-6; perhaps TRBD1 as D (6 bases). From germline, CDR1 is LGHNA and CDR2 YNFKEQ. V lost 1 base to trimming and J lost 13 bases, with 14 bases between them. This CDR3 is 14 amino acids long. This CDR3 is CASSQGGQWAPLHF. The CDR3 bases are TGTGCCAGCAGCCAAGGGGGACAATGGGCCCCCCTCCACTTT.

In the case of this clone: Other DNA sequences in this sample translate to the same CDR3. The chain uses TRBV6-5 and TRBJ2-7; a weak D match, TRBD2 (5 bases). V gave up 0 bases and J gave up 0 bases, with 6 bases separating them. Germline V gene lookup returns CDR1 MNHEY and CDR2 SVGAGI. The CDR3 runs 14 residues. The CDR3 loop is CASSYSRGSYEQYF. In DNA form, the CDR3 reads TGTGCCAGCAGTTACTCTCGGGGCTCCTACGAGCAGTACTTC.

The chain employs TRBV5-4 and TRBJ1-5, with D tentatively TRBD1 (6 bases). The V gene lost 0 bases and the J gene lost 5 bases, with 9 bases spanning the gap. Germline assignment: CDR1 SGHNT and CDR2 YYREEE (reference sequence). The CDR3 covers 14 residues. The CDR3 bases are TGTGCCAGCAGCTTGGTTCCAGGGGATCAGCCCCAGCATTTT. Protein: CASSLVPGDQPQHF. Variable domain in full (rest from reference TRBV5-4 and TRBJ1-5): ETGVTQSPTHLIKTRGQQVTLRCSSQSGHNTVSWYQQALGQGPQFIFQYYREEENGRGNFPPRFSGLQFPNYSSELNVNALELDDSALYLCASSLVPGDQPQHFGDGTRLSIL.

This clone appeared a single time. The chain couples TRBV5-5 to TRBJ2-5; D is possibly TRBD1 (7 bases). The ends were cut back, 2 bases at V and 5 bases at J, with 10 bases in the middle. Germline lookup yields CDR1 SGHKS and CDR2 YYEKEE (reference sequence). The CDR3 covers 13 residues. The CDR3 nucleotides read TGTGCCAGCAGCTTCGGAGGGGGCGAGACCCAGTACTTC. Protein sequence: CASSFGGGETQYF.

This chain joins TRBV5-1 and TRBJ2-1; TRBD2 matches 13 bases. Looked up from germline, CDR1 is SGHRS and CDR2 is YFSETQ. V was clipped by 3 bases and J by 2 bases; unmatched bases: 8. This CDR3 has 18 amino acids. CDR3 nucleotide sequence: TGCGCCAGCAGCTCTGGACTAGCGGGAGAGGAGGCCTACAATGAGCAGTTCTTC. Protein product: CASSSGLAGEEAYNEQFF.

The J gene is TRBJ1-5, the V gene TRBV19; 9 nucleotides line up with TRBD1. The CDR3 is 13 amino acids. V shed 8 bases and J 7 bases; nucleotides not matched to a gene: 6. Germline lookup yields CDR1 LNHDA and CDR2 SQIVND (reference sequence). The CDR3: CASSQGAEQPQHF. CDR3 DNA: TGTGCCAGTTCACAGGGGGCGGAGCAGCCCCAGCATTTT.

V and J are TRBV5-4 and TRBJ1-4; D may be TRBD1 (6 bases). CDR1 is SGHNT and CDR2 is YYREEE in the germline V gene (reference sequence). The V gene lost 1 base and the J gene lost 2 bases, with 9 bases spanning the gap. The CDR3 has 15 residues. The CDR3, as DNA: TGTGCCAGCAGCTTGTCAGGACAGACTAATGAAAAACTGTTTTTT. This gives the protein CASSLSGQTNEKLFF.

This rearrangement joins TRBV11-3 to TRBJ2-1; D is unclear. Germline-derived CDR1 and CDR2 are SGHNT and YENEEA. The CDR3 is made up of 12 amino acids. Trimming cost V 5 bases and J 9 bases, with 11 bases left between them. The CDR3 loop is CASSRLIGEQFF. CDR3 nucleotides: TGTGCCAGCAGCCGGCTTATTGGTGAGCAGTTCTTC.

The sample holds one count of this clone. The J gene is TRBJ2-2, the V gene TRBV2; D possibly corresponds to TRBD2 (6 bases). Looked up from germline, CDR1 is SNHLY and CDR2 is FYNNEI. This CDR3 comprises 13 residues. V was shortened by 5 bases and J by 7 bases, with 11 bases between the two germline ends. CDR3 protein: CASSLGGDGELFF. DNA of the CDR3: TGTGCCAGCAGTTTGGGCGGGGACGGGGAGCTGTTTTTT.

This chain joins TRBV25-1 and TRBJ2-7; either TRBD1 or TRBD2 may supply D (6 bases each). The germline gives CDR1 MGHDK, CDR2 SYGVNS. The CDR3 consists of 14 residues. Trimming stripped 5 bases from V and 0 bases from J, with 11 bases between. As DNA, the CDR3 is TGTGCCAGCAGTAACCCGGGGGCCTCCTACGAGCAGTACTTC. Protein: CASSNPGASYEQYF.

The rearrangement links TRBV6-2 or TRBV6-3 to TRBJ1-6; no reliable D call. V gave up 4 bases and J gave up 8 bases, with 15 bases separating them. Germline values: CDR1 MNHEY, CDR2 SVGEGT. The length of the CDR3 is 15 residues. The CDR3 region is CASSSARTSDSPLHF. CDR3 nucleotide sequence: TGTGCCAGCAGTTCCGCCCGGACCTCAGATTCACCCCTCCACTTT.

The V call is TRBV5-1, the J call TRBJ2-3, with 8 bases lining up with TRBD2. CDR1 SGHRS and CDR2 YFSETQ come from the germline V gene. This CDR3 has 18 amino acids. Trimming took 0 bases from V and 4 from J; bases not matched to a gene: 13. The CDR3 DNA reads TGCGCCAGCAGCTTGGAATCAATCGGCGGGAGGCGGGCAGATACGCAGTATTTT. Translated, it gives CASSLESIGGRRADTQYF.

The CDR3 spells CSARDQITQYF. The CDR3 nucleotides read TGCAGTGCTAGAGATCAGATCACGCAGTATTTT. V usage is TRBV20-1 and J usage is TRBJ2-3, with D hard to call. CDR1 and CDR2 (germline): DFQATT, SNEGSKA (reference sequence). CDR3 length: 11 amino acids. V was cut by 0 bases and J by 9 bases, with 7 bases left in between.

This rearrangement joins TRBV21-1 to TRBJ2-7; the table assigns TRBD2, which was not confirmed against the DNA. TRBV21-1 is labeled a pseudogene. This CDR3 contains 17 residues. The CDR3 region has the DNA TGTGCCAGCAGCAAAGCGAGCGGTTCGGGAGAGGTATACGAGCAGTACTTC. Protein sequence: CASSKASGSGEVYEQYF.

The chain has TRBV4-2 and TRBJ1-5; the D gene is possibly TRBD1 (5 bases). The CDR3 is made up of 15 amino acids. V was cut by 0 bases and J by 5 bases, with 11 bases left in between. Germline V gene sequence: CDR1 LGHNA, CDR2 YNFKEQ. The CDR3 DNA reads TGTGCCAGCAGCCAAGATTGGGGCAGTCATCAGCCCCAGCATTTT. It specifies CASSQDWGSHQPQHF.

About this clone: Within the sample, other DNA sequences also encode this same CDR3. The chain recombines TRBV7-2 with TRBJ1-3, with D hard to call. The CDR3 totals 12 residues. Trimming removed 3 bases from V and 4 bases from J, with 4 bases in between. CDR1 is SGHTA, CDR2 FQGNSA, per germline. In DNA, the CDR3 is TGTGCCAGCAGCTTGGTGGGAAACACCATATATTTT. It encodes CASSLVGNTIYF.

This clone has just one count. J is TRBJ2-7 and V is TRBV7-2; TRBD1 aligns across 9 bases. Trimming cost V 1 base and J 2 bases; bases outside gene matches: 3. Germline CDR1 reads SGHTA; CDR2 reads FQGNSA. This CDR3 is 15 amino acids long. Here the CDR3 reads CASSLVGQGTYEQYF. The CDR3 bases are TGTGCCAGCAGCTTAGTGGGACAGGGCACCTACGAGCAGTACTTC.

V gene TRBV7-2 combines with J gene TRBJ1-6; 9 bases align to TRBD1. This CDR3 comprises 15 residues. Germline CDR1 reads SGHTA; CDR2 reads FQGNSA. Germline trimming cut 6 bases from V and 7 bases from J; bases unmatched to any gene: 7. Here the CDR3 DNA reads TGTGCCAGCAGATATCCGGGACAGGGCAATTCACCCCTCCACTTT. Protein product: CASRYPGQGNSPLHF.

This clone was picked up one time. The chain combines TRBV18 with TRBJ1-3, with 8 bases lining up with TRBD1. The length of the CDR3 is 16 residues. V gave up 1 base and J gave up 4 bases; unmatched junction bases: 6. The germline V gene has CDR1 KGHSH and CDR2 LQKENI. The CDR3 reads CASSPQQGAVGNTIYF. CDR3 in DNA: TGTGCCAGCTCACCACAGCAGGGGGCGGTCGGAAACACCATATATTTT.

The V and J genes are TRBV18 and TRBJ1-6, with D hard to call. The germline V gene encodes CDR1 KGHSH and CDR2 LQKENI. V dropped 3 bases and J dropped 9 bases, with 12 bases sitting between them. The CDR3 is 14 residues long. The CDR3 is CASSPGFEGSPLHF. In DNA form, the CDR3 reads TGTGCCAGCTCACCGGGCTTCGAGGGTTCACCCCTCCACTTT.

Of note for this clone: Other DNA sequences in this sample translate to the same CDR3. The V call is TRBV30, the J call TRBJ1-3; TRBD1 is a possible D gene (5 bases). The germline gives CDR1 GTSNPN, CDR2 SVGIG (reference sequence). This CDR3 is built from 14 residues. V was trimmed by 0 bases and J by 2 bases, leaving 8 bases between them. The CDR3 DNA is TGTGCCTGGAGTGTTCAAGGGGCTGGAAACACCATATATTTT. The encoded protein is CAWSVQGAGNTIYF.

The rearrangement joins TRBV7-8 to TRBJ1-1, with TRBD1 matching over 7 bases. The CDR3 length is 14 residues. J lost 3 bases, V lost 4 bases, and 5 bases had no gene match. CDR1 SGHVS and CDR2 FQNEAQ come from the germline V gene. Here the CDR3 reads CASSYIGGYTEAFF. DNA for the CDR3: TGTGCCAGCAGCTACATAGGGGGCTACACTGAAGCTTTCTTT.

This clone came up a few times. The chain uses TRBV24-1 and TRBJ2-2; 14 bases line up with TRBD2. The V and J ends lost 12 bases and 6 bases, in that order; junction bases with no gene match: 5. The length of the CDR3 is 14 residues. From germline, CDR1 is KGHDR and CDR2 SFDVKD. The CDR3 protein is CAAGTSGGSGELFF. In nucleotides, the CDR3 is TGTGCCGCCGGGACTAGCGGGGGATCCGGGGAGCTGTTTTTT.

This clone was seen only a few times. The CDR3 region is CASSTPPPGQRTGELFF. CDR3 sequence (DNA): TGTGCCAGTAGTACCCCCCCACCGGGACAGCGAACCGGGGAGCTGTTTTTT. V is TRBV19 and J is TRBJ2-2, with 7 positions matching TRBD1. Germline CDR1 is LNHDA and CDR2 is SQIVND (reference sequence). This CDR3 is built from 17 residues. J lost 5 bases, V lost 4 bases, and 13 bases had no gene match.

This clone has a single count. The chain's CDR3 is CASSLEGFSYNEQFF. The CDR3, as DNA: TGTGCCAGCAGCTTAGAGGGCTTCTCCTACAATGAGCAGTTCTTC. The chain carries TRBV7-6 and TRBJ2-1, with D hard to call. Trimming pared 1 base from V and 0 bases from J, leaving 7 bases between. Germline CDR1 is SGHVS and CDR2 is FNYEAQ. The CDR3 contains 15 residues.